The clone carrying this T cell receptor beta chain was seen at least ten times. What it binds is not known. Bone marrow was sampled from every patient at the time of active disease. The sample originates from a study of read filtering for tumor transcriptome and immune sequencing. Findings and limits, study-wide: In IR-seq, single-read clonotypes were around 85% of clonotypes but around 3.5% of reads.

CDR3 length equals 19 residues. Germline CDR1 is SGDLS and CDR2 is YYNGEE. Trimming removed 3 bases from V and 6 bases from J; junction bases left unmatched: 19. From roughly 390 ng of RNA, a library with molecular barcoded alpha/delta and beta/gamma adaptors was made. TCRdb passed the reads through MiXCR, listing each CDR3 protein once. The data hold about 130,000 distinct CDR3 sequences, with 13% observed a single time. J is TRBJ2-2 and V is TRBV9; 8 nucleotides line up with TRBD2. Sequencing was performed on a population of CD138-negative cells sorted from bone marrow. The source of this sequence is a donor at least 40 years old with multiple myeloma. Written as DNA, the CDR3 is TGTGCCAGCAGCGAGAAGGGAGTAGCGGGATCCTTGGGGGCCGGGGAGCTGTTTTTT. Encoded protein: CASSEKGVAGSLGAGELFF.